This T cell receptor (beta chain) originates from a study of cytomegalovirus exposure and HLA in healthy donors. Study-level information: HLA-typed donors were the source of roughly 80 million unique TCRs held in an early data release. Whole-study findings and limits: Analyzed later, association rates of TCRs varied across HLA loci, with DRB1 most and HLA-C fewest. What a later analysis showed was that several of the most significant clusters appeared linked to common viral pathogens.

Germline V CDR1 and CDR2: SSHAT, FNYEAQ (reference sequence). The CDR3 extends over 13 amino acids. PCR used 60 Vbeta primers and 13 Jbeta primers. Profiled with immunoSEQ multiplex PCR; TCRdb holds only in-frame clones, not every one. Of around 130,000 clones listed, approximately 80% are singletons. This clone was counted only a few times. Its specificity is unknown. The junction differs from germline at one of its ends, possibly a read error. The sequence was collected from a woman between 35 and 50 years old in good health and CMV-seropositive. Sequencing was performed on PBMCs. The chain joins TRBV7-7 to TRBJ2-5; possibly TRBD1 for D (6 bases). The CDR3 protein is CASSLDSSETQYF. The CDR3 region has the DNA TGTGCTAGCAGCCTGGACAGTTCGGAGACCCAGTACTTC.